The T cell receptor beta chain described here comes from a study of breast tumors, draining lymph nodes, adjacent tissues (dated by TCRdb to about 2016). Regarding the study in general: In breast cancer patients, the study compared the TCR beta repertoires of tumor, adjacent nontumor tissue and axillary lymph nodes. The study was designed to assess the relationships and possible T-cell exchange between tumor, surrounding tissue and draining lymph node repertoires in human breast cancer.

Points the paper makes about the study in general: Tumor T-cell repertoires showed less diversity than lymph node repertoires and more diversity than nontumor tissue repertoires, and tumor T-cell repertoires showed preferential V and J gene usage. The similarity between tumor and nontumor tissue repertoires was significantly greater in luminal-like breast cancer than in basal-like breast cancer. The data were considered consistent with most tumor T cells being derived from the lymph node and subsequently expanding within tumor tissue. The conclusion that tumor T cells originate in lymph nodes was framed as consistent with a hypothesis rather than directly demonstrated.

This clonotype was observed many times. Its antigen remains undetermined. No base quality values were provided; no much bigger clone lies one nucleotide off. TCRdb shows the sequencer as Illumina HiSeq 2000. Multiplex PCR amplification was used to generate the TCR beta chain libraries. The amplified TCR beta chain products were analyzed by high-throughput sequencing. Clones were called with MiXCR by TCRdb after fastp trimmed the public reads at Q25, and only in-frame beta chains were retained. Under each unique CDR3 protein, matching rows form one entry showing the most common genes and DNA. The sample table holds 84,000 or so distinct CDR3 sequences, of which around 28% were seen once. Around 8.1% of the sample is held by the ten biggest clonotypes. The axillary draining lymph nodes of breast cancer patients were the source of the lymph node samples. The sample consisted of axillary lymph node tissue. This sequence was found in a female donor with breast cancer. Some clones in this sample may be carry-over from other donors' samples.

The nucleotide sequence is given as TGCAGTGCTCAAGCGGGAGACGAGCAGTTCTTC. Translated, this gives CSAQAGDEQFF. The chain employs TRBV20-1 and TRBJ2-1, with TRBD2 matching 8 junction bases. The germline V end is reduced by 5 bases and the J end by 10 bases; junction bases left unmatched: 4. Measured from the cysteine to the phenylalanine, the CDR3 is 11 residues long. Only the CDR3 portion is preserved as DNA: 33 bases, with reading frame beginning at the first base. The germline V gene (reference sequence) yields DFQATT for CDR1 and SNEGSKA for CDR2.